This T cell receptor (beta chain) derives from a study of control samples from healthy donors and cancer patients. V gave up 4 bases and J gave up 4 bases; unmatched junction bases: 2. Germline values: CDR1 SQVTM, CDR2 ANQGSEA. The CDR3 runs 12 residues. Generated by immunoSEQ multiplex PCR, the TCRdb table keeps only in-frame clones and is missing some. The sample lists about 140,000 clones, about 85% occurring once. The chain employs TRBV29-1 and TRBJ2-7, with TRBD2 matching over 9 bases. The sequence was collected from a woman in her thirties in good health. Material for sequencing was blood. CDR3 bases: TGCAGCGTTGGCGGGGGGGTTTACGAGCAGTACTTC. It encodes CSVGGGVYEQYF.